This T cell receptor (beta chain) came from a study of spatial heterogeneity in lung cancer. Study-wide background: The study consistently detected more beta-chain than alpha-chain sequences. Study-level results: The appearance of ubiquitous expanded tumor TCRs in blood was greater at resection than follow-up.

This clonotype was detected a few times. Its antigen is still unknown. Time point denoted: sample taken at primary tumor resection. Unsorted whole RNA of tumor, nontumor lung or frozen PBMC was sequenced. Individually, TCR cDNA molecules were each labelled with a unique molecular identifier. TCRdb used MiXCR to reprocess the 5' RACE reads, holding one entry per CDR3 protein. This table holds some 70,000 distinct CDR3 sequences, 10% to 15% found once. Germline CDR1 is LNHDA and CDR2 is SQIVND (reference sequence). This CDR3 is built from 16 residues. Trimming took 2 bases from V and 5 from J; bases not matched to a gene: 9.

The rearrangement links TRBV19 to TRBJ1-2, with TRBD1 identical over 9 bases. The material was PBMCs, obtained at surgery. The sequence came from a male donor with early-stage non-small cell lung cancer. CDR3: CASSINPTGGGYGYTF. CDR3 coding DNA: TGTGCCAGTAGTATAAACCCGACAGGGGGAGGGTATGGCTACACCTTC.